There are a few counts of the clone carrying this T cell receptor beta chain. The antigen remains undetermined. The PCR made use of 60 Vbeta and 13 Jbeta primers. Measured with immunoSEQ multiplex PCR; TCRdb has only the in-frame clones, and not every one. Seen here are 150,000 to 200,000 clones, around 78% observed once, and the top ten hold under 2.5%. This entry belongs to a study of cytomegalovirus exposure and HLA in healthy donors. Regarding the study as a whole: Most of the CMV-associated TCR beta chains (in a later analysis) appeared to be HLA-restricted.

These donors counted as nominally healthy when sampled, but unrecorded immune exposures were likely. Germline CDR1 reads GTSNPN; CDR2 reads SVGIG (reference sequence). The CDR3 is 13 residues long. V was pared by 4 bases and J by 6 bases, with 13 bases between. The clonotype originates from a woman aged 25 to 39 in good health and CMV-seropositive. The chain is built from TRBV30 and TRBJ2-1, with D unresolved. Sequencing input: PBMCs. The CDR3: CAWNAVVGNEQFF. CDR3 nucleotides: TGTGCCTGGAACGCGGTGGTGGGCAATGAGCAGTTCTTC.